These 20 T cell receptor beta chains originate from one sample sequenced in a study of identical twins. TCRdb used MiXCR to reprocess the 5' RACE reads, holding one entry per CDR3 protein. The repertoire holds roughly 220,000 distinct CDR3 sequences, under 8.5% seen once, with approximately 14% in the top ten. These data were also reused for a study on T cells expressing NK-cell markers.

The sample was CD8+ T cells sorted from blood. These receptors were collected from a woman aged 18-29 years in good health.

This clonotype has ten or more counts. The chain joins TRBV11-2 to TRBJ2-1; tentative D call: TRBD1 (5 bases). This CDR3 comprises 14 residues. The V and J ends lost 2 bases and 9 bases respectively, with 14 bases between them. Germline V lookup: CDR1 SGHAT, CDR2 FQNNGV. As DNA, the CDR3 is TGTGCCAGCAGCTTACTACAGGTCATCAGTGAGCAGTTCTTC. The encoded protein is CASSLLQVISEQFF.

This clonotype was observed at least ten times. This chain uses TRBV12-3 or TRBV12-4 with TRBJ2-2; the D is unclear. The CDR3 is made up of 12 amino acids. V was clipped by 0 bases and J by 8 bases, with 4 bases between them. The CDR3 reads CASSLAIGELFF. The CDR3 coding sequence is TGTGCCAGCAGTTTAGCCATTGGGGAGCTGTTTTTT.

The V and J genes are TRBV6-1 and TRBJ2-7; tentative D call: TRBD1 (6 bases). From germline, CDR1 is MNHNS and CDR2 SASEGT. Trimming pared 6 bases from V and 5 bases from J, leaving 17 bases between. This CDR3 is 14 amino acids long. Here the CDR3 reads CASRVGAYSNEQYF. The DNA for the CDR3 is TGTGCCAGCAGAGTGGGGGCCTATTCGAACGAGCAGTACTTC.

This clonotype occurred many times. The V gene is TRBV7-8, the J gene TRBJ2-7; D is possibly TRBD1 or TRBD2 (5 bases each). The germline V gene has CDR1 SGHVS and CDR2 FQNEAQ. This CDR3 is 15 amino acids long. Trimming pared 2 bases from V and 0 bases from J, leaving 11 bases between. The CDR3 sequence: CASSLRQGPSYEQYF. The CDR3 bases are TGTGCCAGCAGCTTACGGCAGGGACCCTCCTACGAGCAGTACTTC.

This clonotype has a handful of counts. This chain uses TRBV7-9 with TRBJ1-1; perhaps TRBD1 as D (5 bases). Germline values: CDR1 SEHNR, CDR2 FQNEAQ (reference sequence). CDR3 length: 16 residues. The V end was cut by 5 bases, the J end by 6 bases, with 22 bases between. In DNA, the CDR3 is TGTGCCAGCAGCCCCACCCTGACCGTGGGGGTCCCTGAAGCTTTCTTT. Its translation: CASSPTLTVGVPEAFF.

This clonotype was observed at least ten times. The chain uses TRBV5-1 and TRBJ1-2; 10 bases map to TRBD1. Germline values: CDR1 SGHRS, CDR2 YFSETQ. Trimming cost V 4 bases and J 6 bases; bases outside gene matches: 6. The length of the CDR3 is 14 residues. The CDR3 reads CASSPDRGRDGYTF. The CDR3 coding sequence is TGCGCCAGCAGCCCAGACAGGGGGCGGGATGGCTACACCTTC.

This clonotype came up once. V gene TRBV5-1 combines with J gene TRBJ2-1; the D is unclear. CDR1 and CDR2 (germline): SGHRS, YFSETQ. V was shortened by 0 bases and J by 3 bases, with 7 bases between the two germline ends. The CDR3 has 14 residues. DNA for the CDR3: TGCGCCAGCAGCTTGGGGGCTAACTACAATGAGCAGTTCTTC. Translated, it gives CASSLGANYNEQFF.

The chain employs TRBV5-1 and TRBJ2-3; 9 bases line up with TRBD1. J lost 4 bases, V lost 4 bases, and 10 bases had no gene match. CDR1 and CDR2 (germline): SGHRS, YFSETQ. This CDR3 is 16 amino acids long. In nucleotides, the CDR3 is TGCGCCAGCAGCGCCCCGGGACAGGGTATTGCAGATACGCAGTATTTT. This encodes CASSAPGQGIADTQYF.

The chain uses TRBV7-9 and TRBJ2-3; D not resolved. V lost 2 bases and J 6 bases, leaving 6 bases between the germline ends. Per germline, CDR1 SEHNR and CDR2 FQNEAQ (reference sequence). The CDR3 extends over 12 amino acids. CDR3 sequence: CASSLLEDTQYF. CDR3 nucleotide sequence: TGTGCCAGCAGCTTATTAGAGGATACGCAGTATTTT.

This clonotype was found many times. The chain recombines TRBV20-1 with TRBJ2-1; 9 nucleotides match TRBD1. In germline, CDR1 is DFQATT, CDR2 SNEGSKA (reference sequence). V trimming: 1 base; J trimming: 5 bases; junction bases outside the gene matches: 3. The CDR3 contains 14 residues. CDR3 sequence (DNA): TGCAGTGCTAGAGGGGACAGGGCTCACAATGAGCAGTTCTTC. It codes for CSARGDRAHNEQFF.

The chain couples TRBV2 to TRBJ2-1; possible D gene TRBD2, 6 bases. Trimming removed 4 bases at V and 0 bases at J, with 10 bases between. The CDR3 covers 15 residues. Germline V lookup: CDR1 SNHLY, CDR2 FYNNEI. The CDR3 loop reads CASSGGVGSYNEQFF. Written as DNA, the CDR3 is TGTGCCAGCAGTGGGGGGGTGGGCTCCTACAATGAGCAGTTCTTC.

This clonotype was observed a single time. The CDR3 spells CSARSLVGFEQYF. CDR3 in DNA: TGCAGTGCTAGATCCCTTGTGGGGTTCGAGCAGTACTTC. The gene calls are TRBV20-1 and TRBJ2-7; no definite D call. V lost 2 bases and J lost 6, with 14 bases in between. Germline CDR1 DFQATT, CDR2 SNEGSKA (reference sequence). The CDR3 sequence is 13 residues long.

This chain uses TRBV27 with TRBJ2-7; D might be TRBD2 (5 bases). Between the trimmed V and J ends, which lost 3 bases and 1 base, there was a span of 13 bases. The CDR3 contains 15 residues. CDR1 and CDR2 from the germline V gene are MNHEY and SMNVEV (reference sequence). The CDR3 here is CASSFTDGVSYEQYF. The CDR3 coding sequence is TGTGCCAGCAGTTTCACCGACGGGGTATCCTACGAGCAGTACTTC.

This sequence joins TRBV27 and TRBJ1-4, with D perhaps TRBD1 (6 bases). The germline CDR1 and CDR2 sequences are MNHEY and SMNVEV (reference sequence). The V end lost 3 bases, the J end lost 8 bases, and 16 bases lay between the germline ends. CDR3 length: 15 residues. In nucleotides, the CDR3 is TGTGCCAGCAGTTTGGTAACAGGGCCAGCAGAAAAACTGTTTTTT. It codes for CASSLVTGPAEKLFF. Full variable domain (remainder filled in from reference TRBV27 and TRBJ1-4): EAQVTQNPRYLITVTGKKLTVTCSQNMNHEYMSWYRQDPGLGLRQIYYSMNVEVTDKGDVPEGYKVSRKEKRNFPLILESPSPNQTSLYFCASSLVTGPAEKLFFGSGTQLSVL.

The V and J genes are TRBV7-2 and TRBJ2-1; the match to TRBD2 covers 7 bases. Germline-derived CDR1 and CDR2 are SGHTA and FQGNSA. This CDR3 has 16 amino acids. The J segment lost 6 bases and the V segment lost 1 base, leaving 9 bases of the junction unmatched. DNA for the CDR3: TGTGCCAGCAGCTTAGATCGGACTAGGGATCTCAATGAGCAGTTCTTC. Its protein product is CASSLDRTRDLNEQFF.

The chain uses TRBV7-2 and TRBJ2-1, with 10 bases fitting TRBD2. Germline values: CDR1 SGHTA, CDR2 FQGNSA. This CDR3 is 16 amino acids long. V lost 3 bases to trimming and J lost 6 bases; unmatched junction nucleotides: 8. The CDR3 reads CASSFDPLAGVNEQFF. The CDR3 coding sequence is TGTGCCAGCAGCTTTGATCCGCTAGCGGGGGTCAATGAGCAGTTCTTC.

This clonotype was found many times. V gene TRBV27 combines with J gene TRBJ1-1, with a tentative D call TRBD1 (6 bases). The CDR3 covers 13 residues. Germline V gives CDR1 MNHEY, CDR2 SMNVEV (reference sequence). V was cut by 7 bases and J by 5 bases, with 14 bases left in between. The CDR3 DNA follows: TGTGCCAGCACCACAGGGATTGCGACTGAAGCTTTCTTT. This gives the protein CASTTGIATEAFF.

This clonotype was seen ten or more times. The rearrangement joins TRBV20-1 to TRBJ2-2; D is possibly TRBD1 or TRBD2 (5 bases each). The CDR3 loop spans 15 amino acids. Germline V gene data show CDR1 as DFQATT and CDR2 as SNEGSKA (reference sequence). V was pared by 5 bases and J by 7 bases, with 20 bases between. The CDR3 sequence is CSASYGGATGGELFF. CDR3 DNA: TGCAGTGCTTCCTATGGGGGAGCGACTGGCGGGGAGCTGTTTTTT.

This chain uses TRBV29-1 with TRBJ2-7; D not resolved. The CDR3 spans 12 residues. CDR1 is SQVTM, CDR2 ANQGSEA, per germline. V was cut by 0 bases and J by 5 bases, with 8 bases left in between. Here the CDR3 DNA reads TGCAGCGTTGAAGATCAGGACGACGAGCAGTACTTC. It translates to CSVEDQDDEQYF.

The sample holds a few counts of this clonotype. The chain carries TRBV20-1 and TRBJ2-2; 10 bases are a match to TRBD2. CDR1 and CDR2 (germline): DFQATT, SNEGSKA (reference sequence). The CDR3 length is 15 residues. The V and J ends lost 3 bases and 6 bases, in that order; junction bases with no gene match: 7. The CDR3 spells CSARPGTSVPGELFF. Written as DNA, the CDR3 is TGCAGTGCTAGGCCCGGGACTAGCGTTCCCGGGGAGCTGTTTTTT.